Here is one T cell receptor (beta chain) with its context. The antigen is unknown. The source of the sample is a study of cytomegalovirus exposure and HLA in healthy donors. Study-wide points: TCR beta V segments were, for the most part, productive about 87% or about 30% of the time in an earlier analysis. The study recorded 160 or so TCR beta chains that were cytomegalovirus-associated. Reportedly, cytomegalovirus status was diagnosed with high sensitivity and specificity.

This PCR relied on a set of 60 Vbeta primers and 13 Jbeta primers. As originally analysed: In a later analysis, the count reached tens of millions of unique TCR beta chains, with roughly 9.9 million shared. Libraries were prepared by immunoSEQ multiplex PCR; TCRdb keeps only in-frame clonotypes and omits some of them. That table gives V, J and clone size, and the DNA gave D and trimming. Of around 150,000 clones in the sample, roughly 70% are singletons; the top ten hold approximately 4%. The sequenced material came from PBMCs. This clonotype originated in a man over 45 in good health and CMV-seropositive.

In DNA form, the CDR3 reads TGCGCCAGCAGCTTGGCCAGTCCGGGGAGGGTTTCTGGCTACACCTTC. This encodes CASSLASPGRVSGYTF. The chain joins TRBV5-1 to TRBJ1-2; no firm D call. CDR1 SGHRS and CDR2 YFSETQ come from the germline V gene. The CDR3 has 16 residues. V lost 0 bases and J lost 7, with 19 bases in between.